This entry lists 23 T cell receptor beta chains sequenced from one sample in a study of STAT5B mutations in CD4+ large granular lymphocyte leukemia (dated by TCRdb to 2022 to 2024). The library was made by the immunoSEQ multiplex PCR assay. The immuneACCESS repertoire file appears here via TCRdb, limited to in-frame rearrangements. These files lack a portion of the clones; in checked studies, under half of the deficit traces to unresolved V genes, and the cause of the others is not known. Within this sample are approximately 30,000 clones, with roughly 89% of them counted one time only. The ten largest clones represent approximately 0.41% of the sample. Sequenced input: CD4+ T cells from blood buffy coats. Receptors were obtained from a human donor in good health.

The rearrangement uses TRBV19 and TRBJ2-1; D remains unclear. The CDR3 is 15 amino acids. CDR1 is LNHDA and CDR2 is SQIVND in the germline V gene (reference sequence). V gave up 0 bases and J gave up 0 bases, with 6 bases separating them. CDR3 amino acids: CASSIEPNSYNEQFF. The CDR3 DNA reads as TGTGCCAGTAGTATAGAACCCAACTCCTACAATGAGCAGTTCTTC.

The V and J genes are TRBV18 and TRBJ1-1; TRBD1 might be the D (5 bases). The CDR3 runs to 13 residues. Germline V gene data show CDR1 as KGHSH and CDR2 as LQKENI. V gave up 3 bases and J gave up 8 bases, with 13 bases separating them. This CDR3 is CASSPSGGREAFF. In DNA form, the CDR3 reads TGTGCCAGCTCACCCTCCGGGGGGAGGGAAGCTTTCTTT. Complete variable domain (other parts from reference TRBV18 and TRBJ1-1): NAGVMQNPRHLVRRRGQEARLRCSPMKGHSHVYWYRQLPEEGLKFMVYLQKENIIDESGMPKERFSAEFPKEGPSILRIQQVVRGDSAAYFCASSPSGGREAFFGQGTRLTVV.

This sequence joins TRBV7-8 and TRBJ2-7; no reliable D call. From germline, CDR1 is SGHVS and CDR2 FQNEAQ. The CDR3 consists of 14 residues. Trimming removed 3 bases at V and 1 base at J, with 10 bases between. The CDR3 spells CASSLSRASYEQYF. CDR3 sequence (DNA): TGTGCCAGCAGCTTGTCCCGCGCGTCCTACGAGCAGTACTTC.

This CDR3 is CASSLQGGLRTEAFF. The CDR3 nucleotides read TGTGCCAGCAGCTTACAGGGGGGCCTTAGGACTGAAGCTTTCTTT. This sequence joins TRBV5-5 and TRBJ1-1; TRBD1 agrees at 8 bases. The germline V gene has CDR1 SGHKS and CDR2 YYEKEE (reference sequence). The CDR3 loop spans 15 amino acids. The junction had 8 bases not matched to a gene; V was cut back by 2 bases and J by 5 bases.

The chain joins TRBV7-4 to TRBJ2-1; TRBD2 agrees at 12 bases. Germline trimming cut 5 bases from V and 7 bases from J; bases unmatched to any gene: 9. CDR3 length equals 16 residues. CDR1 is SGHVT and CDR2 is SQSDAQ in the germline V gene. Here the CDR3 DNA reads TGTGCCAGCAGCCCTACGACTAGCGGGAGAATTAATGAGCAGTTCTTC. Its protein product is CASSPTTSGRINEQFF.

The V gene is TRBV5-5, the J gene TRBJ2-7, with 10 bases lining up with TRBD1. V was pared by 4 bases and J by 3 bases, with 7 bases of the junction left unmatched. Germline V lookup: CDR1 SGHKS, CDR2 YYEKEE (reference sequence). CDR3 length equals 15 residues. The CDR3 DNA follows: TGTGCCAGCAGCCAAGGGGGGACAGGGGTCTACGAGCAGTACTTC. Its translation: CASSQGGTGVYEQYF.

The V call is TRBV7-2, the J call TRBJ2-1, with TRBD1 matching over 7 bases. Germline V lookup: CDR1 SGHTA, CDR2 FQGNSA. The V segment lost 4 bases and the J segment 5 bases; nucleotides outside the gene matches: 14. The CDR3 length is 17 residues. The CDR3 DNA reads as TGTGCCAGCAGCTCAATTTTGTGGGACAGAAAAGACAATGAGCAGTTCTTC. This translates into CASSSILWDRKDNEQFF.

The V call is TRBV6-1, the J call TRBJ1-5; no reliable D call. V was clipped by 8 bases and J by 5 bases, with 19 bases between them. The CDR3 runs 15 residues. Germline values: CDR1 MNHNS, CDR2 SASEGT. The CDR3 DNA reads TGTGCCAGCTTCTTGGGTACCATACCGTATCAGCCCCAGCATTTT. Protein product: CASFLGTIPYQPQHF.

This clone appeared once. The gene calls are TRBV5-8 and TRBJ2-5; no firm D call. V was pared by 2 bases and J by 3 bases, with 8 bases between. CDR3 size: 13 residues. Per the germline V gene, CDR1 is SGHTS and CDR2 is YDEGEE. Written as DNA, the CDR3 is TGTGCCAGCAGCTTTTTGACGGAAGAGACCCAGTACTTC. Translating gives CASSFLTEETQYF.

There are a few counts of this clone. This rearrangement joins TRBV5-4 to TRBJ2-7; D is perhaps TRBD2 (5 bases). Trimming took 4 bases from V and 3 from J, leaving 17 bases between them. From germline, CDR1 is SGHNT and CDR2 YYREEE (reference sequence). This CDR3 is 15 amino acids long. The CDR3 DNA reads TGTGCCAGCAGCCCGCTCCCGGGGAATAACTACGAGCAGTACTTC. This encodes CASSPLPGNNYEQYF.

This chain connects TRBV28 to TRBJ1-3, with D perhaps TRBD1 (5 bases). V was clipped by 3 bases and J by 2 bases, with 17 bases between them. CDR3 length equals 17 residues. Looked up from germline, CDR1 is MDHEN and CDR2 is SYDVKM. Here the CDR3 DNA reads TGTGCCAGCAGTTTTACGAGGGAGGCAGGGACTGGAAACACCATATATTTT. Translation gives CASSFTREAGTGNTIYF.

A single count supports this clone. V and J are TRBV5-1 and TRBJ2-2; 9 bases fit TRBD1. The germline V gene has CDR1 SGHRS and CDR2 YFSETQ. V was pared by 4 bases and J by 4 bases, with 5 bases of the junction left unmatched. This CDR3 contains 15 residues. The CDR3 DNA reads as TGCGCCAGCAGCCTGGGACAGGGAAGCACCGGGGAGCTGTTTTTT. Translation: CASSLGQGSTGELFF.

The rearrangement uses TRBV19 and TRBJ1-2; TRBD1 matches at 8 bases. CDR3 size: 14 residues. Germline trimming cut 5 bases from V and 0 bases from J; bases unmatched to any gene: 2. In germline, CDR1 is LNHDA, CDR2 SQIVND (reference sequence). CDR3: CASSRDRTNYGYTF. As DNA, the CDR3 is TGTGCCAGTAGTCGGGACAGGACTAACTATGGCTACACCTTC. The full variable domain, rest sourced from reference TRBV19 and TRBJ1-2, is DGGITQSPKYLFRKEGQNVTLSCEQNLNHDAMYWYRQDPGQGLRLIYYSQIVNDFQKGDIAEGYSVSREKKESFPLTVTSAQKNPTAFYLCASSRDRTNYGYTFGSGTRLTVV.

This clone occurred a few times. Within the sample, other DNA sequences also encode this same CDR3. The chain joins TRBV10-3 to TRBJ1-1; a weak D match, TRBD1 (5 bases). Germline CDR1 and CDR2: ENHRY and SYGVKD. The V end lost 2 bases, the J end lost 1 base, and 20 bases lay between the germline ends. The CDR3 has 18 amino acids. CDR3 DNA: TGTGCCATCAGTGAGGGAACCAAAGAGCACAGGAGGAACACTGAAGCTTTCTTT. Its protein product is CAISEGTKEHRRNTEAFF.

This clone was recorded once. The chain employs TRBV19 and TRBJ2-7, with D possibly being TRBD1 (6 bases). V was pared by 4 bases and J by 4 bases, with 17 bases between. The CDR3 is 15 amino acids. Germline V gives CDR1 LNHDA, CDR2 SQIVND (reference sequence). CDR3 residues: CASSTAQGRAYEQYF. DNA of the CDR3: TGTGCCAGTAGTACCGCACAGGGTAGGGCTTACGAGCAGTACTTC.

This chain joins TRBV11-2 and TRBJ2-2, with D possibly matching TRBD2 (5 bases). Trimming left V 5 bases short and J 2 bases short, with 15 bases between. The germline V gene encodes CDR1 SGHAT and CDR2 FQNNGV. The CDR3 runs to 16 residues. CDR3 loop: CASSLRADPNTGELFF. The CDR3 DNA sequence: TGTGCCAGCAGCCTGCGGGCGGATCCTAACACCGGGGAGCTGTTTTTT.

This clone has just a few counts. V gene TRBV7-8 combines with J gene TRBJ1-5; no firm D call. V was shortened by 5 bases and J by 1 base, with 12 bases between the two germline ends. This CDR3 region has 15 residues. CDR1 SGHVS and CDR2 FQNEAQ come from the germline V gene. The CDR3 is CASSPRELSNQPQHF. The CDR3 DNA sequence: TGTGCCAGCAGCCCCCGGGAGTTAAGCAATCAGCCCCAGCATTTT.

J is TRBJ1-1 and V is TRBV6-6; tentative D call: TRBD1 (6 bases). CDR1 and CDR2 (germline): MNHNY, SVGAGI (reference sequence). This CDR3 has 12 residues. V lost 6 bases, J lost 4 bases, and 9 bases lay in between. The CDR3 region is CASSGGATEAFF. DNA of the CDR3: TGTGCCAGCAGCGGGGGGGCCACTGAAGCTTTCTTT.

This chain connects TRBV5-1 to TRBJ2-2; 7 positions match TRBD2. Germline V gene lookup returns CDR1 SGHRS and CDR2 YFSETQ. V lost 1 base, J lost 4 bases, and 10 bases stayed unmatched. The CDR3 runs 17 residues. The CDR3 coding sequence is TGCGCCAGCAGCTTGACCGCGGGAGTGAGGGGCACCGGGGAGCTGTTTTTT. This codes for CASSLTAGVRGTGELFF.

The rearrangement links TRBV18 to TRBJ1-2; D unclear. Germline CDR1 is KGHSH and CDR2 is LQKENI. The V end was cut by 2 bases, the J end by 8 bases, with 12 bases between. The CDR3 sequence is 13 residues long. In DNA form, the CDR3 reads TGTGCCAGCTCACCATCCGGCAGAAACGGCTACACCTTC. This encodes CASSPSGRNGYTF.

The chain employs TRBV7-9 and TRBJ1-4; D uncertain. Germline values: CDR1 SEHNR, CDR2 FQNEAQ (reference sequence). The V gene lost 2 bases and the J gene lost 2 bases, with 0 bases spanning the gap. The CDR3 contains 12 residues. The CDR3 sequence: CASSLTNEKLFF. The CDR3 DNA is TGTGCCAGCAGCTTAACTAATGAAAAACTGTTTTTT.

Here the CDR3 DNA reads TGCGCCAGCAGCTTGAAGGGGCCTGAAGCTTTCTTT. It yields the protein CASSLKGPEAFF. The V call is TRBV5-1, the J call TRBJ1-1, with D possibly being TRBD1 (5 bases). The CDR3 covers 12 residues. With 1 base removed from V and 6 bases from J, the gap between germline ends came to 7 bases. CDR1 and CDR2 (germline): SGHRS, YFSETQ.

The chain couples TRBV19 to TRBJ2-2, with a possible D match to TRBD2 (6 bases). Trimming took off 7 bases at V and 5 bases at J, with 20 bases between the two ends. The CDR3 extends over 16 amino acids. Germline V gives CDR1 LNHDA, CDR2 SQIVND (reference sequence). The CDR3 coding sequence is TGTGCCAGTAAACATTACGAGGGAGGTAGGACCGGGGAGCTGTTTTTT. This gives the protein CASKHYEGGRTGELFF.